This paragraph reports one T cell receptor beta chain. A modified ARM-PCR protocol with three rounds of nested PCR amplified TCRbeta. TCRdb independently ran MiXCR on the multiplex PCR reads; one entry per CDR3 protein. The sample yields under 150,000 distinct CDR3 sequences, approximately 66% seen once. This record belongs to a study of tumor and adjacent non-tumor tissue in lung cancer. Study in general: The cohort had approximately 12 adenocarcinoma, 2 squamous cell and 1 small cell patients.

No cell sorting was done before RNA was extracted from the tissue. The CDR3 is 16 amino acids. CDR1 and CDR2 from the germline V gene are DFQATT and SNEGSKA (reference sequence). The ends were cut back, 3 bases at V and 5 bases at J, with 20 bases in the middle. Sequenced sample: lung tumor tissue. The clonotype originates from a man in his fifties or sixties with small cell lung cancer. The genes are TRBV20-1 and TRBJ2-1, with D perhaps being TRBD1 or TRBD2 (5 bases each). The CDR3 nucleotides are TGCAGTGCTAGCCCCCTGGGGACGGTCCATGACAATGAGCAGTTCTTC. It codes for CSASPLGTVHDNEQFF.